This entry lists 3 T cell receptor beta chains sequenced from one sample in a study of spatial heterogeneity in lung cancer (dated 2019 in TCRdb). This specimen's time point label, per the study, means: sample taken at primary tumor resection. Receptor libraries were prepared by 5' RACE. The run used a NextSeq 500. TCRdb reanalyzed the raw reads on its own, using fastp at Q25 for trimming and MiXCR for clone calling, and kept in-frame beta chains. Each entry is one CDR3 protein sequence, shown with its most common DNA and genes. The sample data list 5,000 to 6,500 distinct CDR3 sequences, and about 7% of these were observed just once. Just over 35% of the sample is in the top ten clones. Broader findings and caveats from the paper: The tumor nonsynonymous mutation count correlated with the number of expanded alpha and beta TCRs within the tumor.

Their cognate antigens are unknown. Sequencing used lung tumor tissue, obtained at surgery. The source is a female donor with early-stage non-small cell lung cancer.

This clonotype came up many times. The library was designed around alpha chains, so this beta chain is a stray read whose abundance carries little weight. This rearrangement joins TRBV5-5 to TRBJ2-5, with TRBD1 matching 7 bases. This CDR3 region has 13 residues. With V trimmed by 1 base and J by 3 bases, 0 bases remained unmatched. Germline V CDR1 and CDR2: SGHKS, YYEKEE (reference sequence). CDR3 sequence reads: CASSLTGEETQYF. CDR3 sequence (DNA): TGTGCCAGCAGCTTGACAGGGGAAGAGACCCAGTACTTC.

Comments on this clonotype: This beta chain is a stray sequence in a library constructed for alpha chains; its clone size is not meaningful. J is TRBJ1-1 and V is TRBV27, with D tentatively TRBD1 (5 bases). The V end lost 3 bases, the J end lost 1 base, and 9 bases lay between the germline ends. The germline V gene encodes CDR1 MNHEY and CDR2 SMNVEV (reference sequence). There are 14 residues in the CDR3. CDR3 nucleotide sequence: TGTGCCAGCAGTTTGGACATTGGGAACACTGAAGCTTTCTTT. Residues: CASSLDIGNTEAFF.

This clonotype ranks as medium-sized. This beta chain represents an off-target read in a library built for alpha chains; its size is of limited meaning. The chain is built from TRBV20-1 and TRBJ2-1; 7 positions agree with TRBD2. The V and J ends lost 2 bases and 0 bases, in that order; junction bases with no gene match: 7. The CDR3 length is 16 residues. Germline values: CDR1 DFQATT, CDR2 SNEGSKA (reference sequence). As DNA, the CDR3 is TGCAGTGCTAGACCAATAGCGGGTAGCTCCTACAATGAGCAGTTCTTC. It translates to CSARPIAGSSYNEQFF.